One and the same sample provided the 14 T cell receptor beta chains below, sequenced in a study of blood T cell repertoires in COVID-19. Libraries were prepared by immunoSEQ multiplex PCR; TCRdb keeps only in-frame clonotypes and omits some of them. The table records tens of thousands of clones, 75% to 90% of them present only once. Specimen: peripheral blood. The receptors originated from a woman of 80 years or more with active or convalescent COVID-19.

This chain joins TRBV6-2 or TRBV6-3 and TRBJ2-7; 7 bases fit TRBD2. The V gene end was trimmed by 4 bases and the J gene end by 5 bases; junction bases not matched to a gene: 8. Germline-derived CDR1 and CDR2 are MNHEY and SVGEGT. This CDR3 is 14 amino acids long. CDR3 protein: CASSSAGVVDEQYF. The CDR3 DNA reads as TGTGCCAGCAGTTCGGCGGGAGTCGTCGACGAGCAGTACTTC.

V gene TRBV5-5 combines with J gene TRBJ1-2; D possibly corresponds to TRBD1 (5 bases). Trimming left V 0 bases short and J 4 bases short, with 19 bases between. This CDR3 comprises 17 residues. Germline-derived CDR1 and CDR2 are SGHKS and YYEKEE (reference sequence). The CDR3 DNA reads TGTGCCAGCAGCTTGGGGGGGACTGATCCGGGTGTCTATGGCTACACCTTC. Translation: CASSLGGTDPGVYGYTF.

The chain carries TRBV12-3 or TRBV12-4 and TRBJ1-2, with 7 positions matching TRBD1. The V gene end was trimmed by 6 bases and the J gene end by 6 bases; junction bases not matched to a gene: 1. The CDR3 extends over 11 amino acids. The chain's CDR3 is CASRTGNGYTF. CDR3 bases: TGTGCCAGCAGGACAGGGAATGGCTACACCTTC.

The chain recombines TRBV5-4 with TRBJ2-7; 9 bases are shared with TRBD1. The CDR3 contains 15 residues. The germline V gene encodes CDR1 SGHNT and CDR2 YYREEE (reference sequence). V lost 5 bases to trimming and J lost 4 bases; unmatched junction nucleotides: 10. The CDR3, as DNA: TGTGCCAGCAGTTTGCCAGGGACAGGGATGTACGAGCAGTACTTC. Its translation: CASSLPGTGMYEQYF.

The chain carries TRBV6-1 and TRBJ2-7; a weak D match, TRBD2 (5 bases). This CDR3 has 12 amino acids. CDR1 is MNHNS, CDR2 SASEGT, per germline. V was pared by 4 bases and J by 9 bases, with 13 bases between. The CDR3 region is CASSAEWERQYF. DNA for the CDR3: TGTGCCAGCAGTGCTGAATGGGAGCGGCAGTACTTC.

The CDR3 DNA reads as TGTGCCAGCAGCCCCGACAGGGTTCCCACAGATACGCAGTATTTT. It yields the protein CASSPDRVPTDTQYF. The V gene is TRBV6-6, the J gene TRBJ2-3; TRBD1 matches at 7 bases. Losses at the gene ends were 6 bases for V and 2 bases for J; bases not matched to a gene: 8. The CDR3 spans 15 residues. In germline, CDR1 is MNHNY, CDR2 SVGAGI (reference sequence).

As regards this clone: Germline and junction disagree at one end, which may indicate a read error. The chain employs TRBV4-2 and TRBJ2-7; D is possibly TRBD1 (6 bases). CDR1 is LGHNA and CDR2 is YNFKEQ in the germline V gene. The CDR3 sequence is 11 residues long. Written as DNA, the CDR3 is TGTGCCAGCAGCCAAAGGGACACCATATCCTTC. Translated: CASSQRDTISF.

The V and J genes are TRBV29-1 and TRBJ2-1; 10 bases are shared with TRBD1. Per the germline V gene, CDR1 is SQVTM and CDR2 is ANQGSEA. The CDR3 is 14 residues long. V dropped 2 bases and J dropped 7; count of bases not matched to a gene: 5. The CDR3: CSVERGTGENEQFF. Written as DNA, the CDR3 is TGCAGCGTTGAAAGGGGGACAGGGGAAAATGAGCAGTTCTTC.

This clone is a singleton in its sample. V usage is TRBV10-1 and J usage is TRBJ2-3, with TRBD1 matching over 10 bases. Unmatched junction bases numbered 9, after V lost 0 bases and J lost 6 bases. This CDR3 is built from 17 residues. Germline V CDR1 and CDR2: WNHNN, SYGVQD (reference sequence). The CDR3 loop reads CASSESRDRGLNDTQYF. CDR3 in DNA: TGCGCCAGCAGTGAGTCCCGGGACAGGGGCCTGAATGATACGCAGTATTTT.

The chain couples TRBV18 to TRBJ2-7; 9 bases align to TRBD1. The J segment lost 3 bases and the V segment lost 0 bases, leaving 0 bases of the junction unmatched. The CDR3 covers 14 residues. CDR1 is KGHSH and CDR2 is LQKENI in the germline V gene. The CDR3 DNA sequence: TGTGCCAGCTCACCACCGGGACAGGGCTACGAGCAGTACTTC. This encodes CASSPPGQGYEQYF.

This sequence joins TRBV5-6 and TRBJ1-2, with 7 positions matching TRBD1. Germline values: CDR1 SGHDT, CDR2 YYEEEE. With V trimmed by 6 bases and J by 6 bases, 5 bases remained unmatched. The CDR3 spans 12 residues. The CDR3 nucleotides are TGTGCCAGCAAGGGACAGAGCAATGGCTACACCTTC. It specifies CASKGQSNGYTF.

The chain employs TRBV4-3 and TRBJ2-1; weak D call: TRBD2 (5 bases). CDR1 LGHNA and CDR2 YSLEER come from the germline V gene. V was trimmed by 0 bases and J by 11 bases, leaving 20 bases between them. The CDR3 is 16 residues long. In DNA form, the CDR3 reads TGCGCCAGCAGCCAAGACTTTGGACTCCCGTTTTCTAAGCAGTTCTTC. Its translation: CASSQDFGLPFSKQFF.

J is TRBJ1-2 and V is TRBV27, with 8 bases that match TRBD1. Trimming at V came to 4 bases and at J to 3 bases, leaving 13 bases not matched to a gene. The CDR3 extends over 17 amino acids. The germline V gene has CDR1 MNHEY and CDR2 SMNVEV (reference sequence). The CDR3 loop is CASSSPTGDTLDYGYTF. DNA of the CDR3: TGTGCCAGCAGTTCCCCGACAGGGGATACCCTTGACTATGGCTACACCTTC.

The chain employs TRBV11-1 and TRBJ1-1; no definite D call. V dropped 5 bases and J dropped 4 bases, with 14 bases sitting between them. There are 14 residues in the CDR3. Germline-derived CDR1 and CDR2 are SGHAT and FQDESV (reference sequence). The DNA of the CDR3 is TGTGCCAGCAGCAACATAGCCGCGGGCACTGAAGCTTTCTTT. Its protein is CASSNIAAGTEAFF.